These T cell receptor beta chains were read from a single sample in a study of T cells expressing NK-cell markers. Using the 5' RACE reads, TCRdb records one entry per CDR3 protein without DNA. This table lists some 600,000 distinct CDR3 sequences. The specimen was blood T cells: a sorted CD56 or NKG2C T cell subset, CD4+ or CD8+ T cells, or bulk PBMC T cells (not recorded which). The receptors derive from a man in his late teens or twenties in good health. Both conserved end residues are part of each CDR3. The order of the fields is J gene, clone size, V gene, CDR3 protein. The size field is filled for only some rows; it gives once, few, many or a size class.

j_gene: TRBJ2-3
abundance: medium-sized
v_gene: TRBV30
CDR3aa: CAWSVAGDGTDTQYF

j_gene: TRBJ2-7
abundance: -
v_gene: TRBV3-1
CDR3aa: CASSQVPSGTYEQYF

j_gene: TRBJ2-1
abundance: -
v_gene: TRBV9
CDR3aa: CASSVGYNEQFF

j_gene: TRBJ2-3
abundance: -
v_gene: TRBV5-1
CDR3aa: CASSSTGTGGADTQYF

j_gene: TRBJ2-5
abundance: -
v_gene: TRBV7-9
CDR3aa: CASSLWISVVTQYF

j_gene: TRBJ2-5
abundance: -
v_gene: TRBV25-1
CDR3aa: CASSGVGRKETQYF

j_gene: TRBJ2-3
abundance: -
v_gene: TRBV6-1
CDR3aa: CASSAGQGITDTQYF

j_gene: TRBJ2-3
abundance: -
v_gene: TRBV10-3
CDR3aa: CAISDGWRTDTQYF

j_gene: TRBJ2-1
abundance: -
v_gene: TRBV11-3
CDR3aa: CASSRQANSYNEQFF

j_gene: TRBJ1-3
abundance: -
v_gene: TRBV12-3/TRBV12-4
CDR3aa: CASSLAGPSSGNTIYF

j_gene: TRBJ2-3
abundance: -
v_gene: TRBV27
CDR3aa: CASNRLGNTDTQYF

j_gene: TRBJ1-4
abundance: -
v_gene: TRBV6-2/TRBV6-3
CDR3aa: CASSYGSREVEKLFF

j_gene: TRBJ2-3
abundance: -
v_gene: TRBV5-4
CDR3aa: CASSLGHLSADTQYF

j_gene: TRBJ2-5
abundance: -
v_gene: TRBV27
CDR3aa: CASSFSGVRVGTQYF

j_gene: TRBJ2-2
abundance: -
v_gene: TRBV5-1
CDR3aa: CASSLAGTGSNTGELFF

j_gene: TRBJ2-7
abundance: -
v_gene: TRBV27
CDR3aa: CASSVISGRAEEQYF

j_gene: TRBJ2-1
abundance: -
v_gene: TRBV5-1
CDR3aa: CASSFTGTGANEQFF

j_gene: TRBJ2-1
abundance: -
v_gene: TRBV12-3/TRBV12-4
CDR3aa: CAYGSGMGNEQFF

j_gene: TRBJ2-5
abundance: -
v_gene: TRBV20-1
CDR3aa: CSARGSGRKAPGETQYF

j_gene: TRBJ1-1
abundance: -
v_gene: TRBV7-9
CDR3aa: CASSRVGAEAFF

j_gene: TRBJ2-5
abundance: -
v_gene: TRBV12-3/TRBV12-4
CDR3aa: CASSREVTKETQYF

j_gene: TRBJ2-1
abundance: -
v_gene: TRBV28
CDR3aa: CASTVRGSLWNEQFF

j_gene: TRBJ1-3
abundance: -
v_gene: TRBV7-6
CDR3aa: CASSLYERSGNTIYF

j_gene: TRBJ2-7
abundance: -
v_gene: TRBV6-1
CDR3aa: CASTRSLSGAFEQYF

j_gene: TRBJ2-1
abundance: -
v_gene: TRBV29-1
CDR3aa: CSVVRRGEQFF

j_gene: TRBJ2-5
abundance: -
v_gene: TRBV5-1
CDR3aa: CASSLSLAGVPETQYF

j_gene: TRBJ2-3
abundance: -
v_gene: TRBV24-1
CDR3aa: CATSELRGGRTDTQYF

j_gene: TRBJ2-7
abundance: -
v_gene: TRBV4-3
CDR3aa: CASSPTLDEQYF

j_gene: TRBJ1-1
abundance: -
v_gene: TRBV12-3/TRBV12-4
CDR3aa: CASSFSPQSNTEAFF

j_gene: TRBJ2-1
abundance: -
v_gene: TRBV20-1
CDR3aa: CSAKVDSSVYNEQFF

j_gene: TRBJ1-6
abundance: -
v_gene: TRBV12-3/TRBV12-4
CDR3aa: CASRPSDRGHSGLHF

j_gene: TRBJ1-1
abundance: -
v_gene: TRBV5-1
CDR3aa: CASTRGGPWNTEAFF

j_gene: TRBJ2-1
abundance: -
v_gene: TRBV20-1
CDR3aa: CSARDLVTVASYNEQFF

j_gene: TRBJ2-7
abundance: -
v_gene: TRBV5-5
CDR3aa: CASSLWTGDYEQYF

j_gene: TRBJ2-2
abundance: -
v_gene: TRBV6-5
CDR3aa: CASSYSRQGVNTGELFF

j_gene: TRBJ1-5
abundance: -
v_gene: TRBV24-1
CDR3aa: CATSDRDRGGNQPQHF

j_gene: TRBJ2-2
abundance: -
v_gene: TRBV6-2/TRBV6-3
CDR3aa: CASTLTSGRPGELFF

j_gene: TRBJ2-1
abundance: -
v_gene: TRBV6-1
CDR3aa: CASTYREASYNEQFF

j_gene: TRBJ2-7
abundance: -
v_gene: TRBV7-2
CDR3aa: CASSLRPSGPYEQYF

j_gene: TRBJ2-5
abundance: -
v_gene: TRBV12-3/TRBV12-4
CDR3aa: CASTLKPQGGGETQYF